Reported below is one TCR beta chain. These data are taken from a study of T-cell memory formation after mild COVID-19. One entry per CDR3 protein, called by TCRdb with MiXCR from the 5' RACE reads. Among approximately 4,900 distinct CDR3 sequences listed, around 43% were seen once. The source of this sequence is an adult who had mild COVID-19 (a few samples of this study predate the infection). Cell type and time point are not known. Source material: PBMCs or a T cell subset sorted from them (not recorded which).

The CDR3 here is CASRPQGIGNTIYF. The CDR3, as DNA: TGCGCCAGCAGGCCCCAGGGAATCGGAAACACCATATATTTT. The chain recombines TRBV10-2 with TRBJ1-3; TRBD1 might be the D (5 bases). Germline loops: CDR1 WSHSY, CDR2 SAAADI. V was cut by 6 bases and J by 4 bases, with 13 bases left in between. The length of the CDR3 is 14 residues.